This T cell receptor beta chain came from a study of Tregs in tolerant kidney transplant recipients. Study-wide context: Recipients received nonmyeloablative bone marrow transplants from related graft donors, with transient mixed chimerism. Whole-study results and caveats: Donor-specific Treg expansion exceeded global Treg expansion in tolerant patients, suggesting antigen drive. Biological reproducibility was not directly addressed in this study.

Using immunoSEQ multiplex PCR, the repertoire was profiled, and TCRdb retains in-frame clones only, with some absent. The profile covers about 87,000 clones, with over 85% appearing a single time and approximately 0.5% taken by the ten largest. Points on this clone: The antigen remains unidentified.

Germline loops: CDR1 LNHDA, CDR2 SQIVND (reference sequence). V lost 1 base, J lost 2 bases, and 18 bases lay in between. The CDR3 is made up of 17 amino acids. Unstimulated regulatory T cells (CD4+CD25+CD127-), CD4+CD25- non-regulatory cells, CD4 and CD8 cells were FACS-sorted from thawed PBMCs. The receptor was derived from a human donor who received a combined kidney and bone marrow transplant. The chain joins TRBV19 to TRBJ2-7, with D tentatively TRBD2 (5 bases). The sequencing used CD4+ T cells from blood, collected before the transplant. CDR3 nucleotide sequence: TGTGCCAGTAGTATAGCGGGGAAAGTCTGGTCTCCCTACGAGCAGTACTTC. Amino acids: CASSIAGKVWSPYEQYF.